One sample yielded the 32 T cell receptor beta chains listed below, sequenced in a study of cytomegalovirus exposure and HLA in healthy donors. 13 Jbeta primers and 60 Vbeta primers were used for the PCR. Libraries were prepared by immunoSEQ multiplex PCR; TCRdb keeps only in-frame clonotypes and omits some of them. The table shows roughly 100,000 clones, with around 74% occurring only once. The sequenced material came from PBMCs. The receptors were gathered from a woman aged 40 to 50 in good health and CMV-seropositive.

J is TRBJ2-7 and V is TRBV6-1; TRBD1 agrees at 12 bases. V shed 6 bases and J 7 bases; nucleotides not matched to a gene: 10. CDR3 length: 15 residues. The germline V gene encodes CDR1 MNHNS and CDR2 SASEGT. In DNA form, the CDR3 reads TGTGCCAGCAGCATGTCGGGACAGGGGGCACAAGAGCAGTACTTC. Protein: CASSMSGQGAQEQYF.

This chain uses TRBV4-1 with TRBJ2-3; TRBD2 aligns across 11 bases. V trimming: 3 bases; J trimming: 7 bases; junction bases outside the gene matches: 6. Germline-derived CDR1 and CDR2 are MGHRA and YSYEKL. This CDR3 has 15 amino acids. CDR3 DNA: TGCGCCAGCAGCCACATAGCGGGAGGGCCAAATACGCAGTATTTT. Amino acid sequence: CASSHIAGGPNTQYF.

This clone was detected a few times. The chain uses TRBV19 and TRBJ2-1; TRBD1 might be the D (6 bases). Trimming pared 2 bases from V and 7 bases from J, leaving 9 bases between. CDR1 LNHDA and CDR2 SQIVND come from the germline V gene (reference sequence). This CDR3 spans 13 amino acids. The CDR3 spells CASSIQRGNEQFF. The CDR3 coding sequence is TGTGCCAGTAGTATACAGAGGGGGAATGAGCAGTTCTTC.

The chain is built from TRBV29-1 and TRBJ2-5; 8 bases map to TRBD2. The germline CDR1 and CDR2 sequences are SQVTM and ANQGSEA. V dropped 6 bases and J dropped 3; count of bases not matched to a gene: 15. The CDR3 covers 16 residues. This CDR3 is CSVLDQAGAPEETQYF. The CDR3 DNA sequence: TGCAGCGTCCTTGACCAAGCGGGAGCGCCTGAAGAGACCCAGTACTTC.

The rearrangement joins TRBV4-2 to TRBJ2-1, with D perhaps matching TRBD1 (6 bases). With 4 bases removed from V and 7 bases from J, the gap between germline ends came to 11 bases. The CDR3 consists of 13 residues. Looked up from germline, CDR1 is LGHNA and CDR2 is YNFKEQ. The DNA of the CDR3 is TGTGCCAGCAGCCCGGAAGGGGGAAATGAGCAGTTCTTC. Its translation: CASSPEGGNEQFF.

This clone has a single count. CDR3 loop: CASRRLAGGPERTDTQYF. The CDR3 DNA reads TGTGCCAGCAGGCGACTAGCGGGAGGGCCAGAGCGCACAGATACGCAGTATTTT. The V and J genes are TRBV27 and TRBJ2-3, with 14 bases matching TRBD2. The CDR3 has 18 amino acids. The J segment lost 1 base and the V segment lost 6 bases, leaving 9 bases of the junction unmatched. Germline V gene data show CDR1 as MNHEY and CDR2 as SMNVEV (reference sequence).

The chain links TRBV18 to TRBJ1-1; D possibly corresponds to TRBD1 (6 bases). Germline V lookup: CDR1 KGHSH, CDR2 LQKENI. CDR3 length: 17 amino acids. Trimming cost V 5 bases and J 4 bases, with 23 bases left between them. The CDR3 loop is CASSDRNNRVLGTEAFF. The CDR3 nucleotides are TGTGCCAGCTCAGACCGAAACAACAGGGTATTGGGCACTGAAGCTTTCTTT.

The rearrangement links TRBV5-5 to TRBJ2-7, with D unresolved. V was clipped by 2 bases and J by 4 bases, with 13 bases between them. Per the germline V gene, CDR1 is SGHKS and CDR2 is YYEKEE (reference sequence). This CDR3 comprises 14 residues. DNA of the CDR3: TGTGCCAGCAGCTTAGCACAGAACCGATACGAGCAGTACTTC. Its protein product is CASSLAQNRYEQYF.

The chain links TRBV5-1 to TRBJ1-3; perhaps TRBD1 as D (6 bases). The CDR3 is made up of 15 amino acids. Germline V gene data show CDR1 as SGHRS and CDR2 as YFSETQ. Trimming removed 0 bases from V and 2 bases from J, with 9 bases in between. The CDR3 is CASSLEGGAGNTIYF. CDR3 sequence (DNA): TGCGCCAGCAGCTTGGAGGGGGGGGCTGGAAACACCATATATTTT.

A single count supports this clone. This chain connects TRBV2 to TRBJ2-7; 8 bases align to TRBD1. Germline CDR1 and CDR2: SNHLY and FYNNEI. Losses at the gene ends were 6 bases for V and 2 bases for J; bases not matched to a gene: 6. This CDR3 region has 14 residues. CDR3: CASSGQGGAYEQYF. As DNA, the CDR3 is TGTGCCAGCAGCGGACAGGGAGGAGCCTACGAGCAGTACTTC.

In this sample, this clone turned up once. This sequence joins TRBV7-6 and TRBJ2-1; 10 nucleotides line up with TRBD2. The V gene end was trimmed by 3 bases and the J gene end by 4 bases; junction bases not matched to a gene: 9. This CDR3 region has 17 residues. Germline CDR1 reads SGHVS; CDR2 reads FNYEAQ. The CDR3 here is CASSFRLAGSGYNEQFF. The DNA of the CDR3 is TGTGCCAGCAGCTTTCGACTAGCGGGTTCTGGGTACAATGAGCAGTTCTTC.

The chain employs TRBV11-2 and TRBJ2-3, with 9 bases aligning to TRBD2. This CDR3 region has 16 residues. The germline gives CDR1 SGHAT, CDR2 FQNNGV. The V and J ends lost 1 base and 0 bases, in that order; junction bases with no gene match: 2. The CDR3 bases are TGTGCCAGCAGCTTAGCTAGCGGGGCTAGCACAGATACGCAGTATTTT. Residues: CASSLASGASTDTQYF. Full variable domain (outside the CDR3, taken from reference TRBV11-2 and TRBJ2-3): EAGVAQSPRYKIIEKRQSVAFWCNPISGHATLYWYQQILGQGPKLLIQFQNNGVVDDSQLPKDRFSAERLKGVDSTLKIQPAKLEDSAVYLCASSLASGASTDTQYFGPGTRLTVL.

The CDR3 sequence is CASSLSPGQGLSIEQFF. In DNA form, the CDR3 reads TGTGCCAGCAGTTTATCCCCGGGACAGGGTTTGAGTATTGAGCAGTTCTTC. J is TRBJ2-1 and V is TRBV27; TRBD1 agrees at 9 bases. The CDR3 has 17 amino acids. Trimming removed 0 bases from V and 9 bases from J; junction bases left unmatched: 12. The germline CDR1 and CDR2 sequences are MNHEY and SMNVEV (reference sequence).

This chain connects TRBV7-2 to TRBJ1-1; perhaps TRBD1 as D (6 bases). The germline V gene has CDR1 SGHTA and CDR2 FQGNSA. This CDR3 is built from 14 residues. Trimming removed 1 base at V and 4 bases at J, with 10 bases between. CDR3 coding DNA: TGTGCCAGCAGCTTAGTCCGGGGGGCCACTGAAGCTTTCTTT. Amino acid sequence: CASSLVRGATEAFF.

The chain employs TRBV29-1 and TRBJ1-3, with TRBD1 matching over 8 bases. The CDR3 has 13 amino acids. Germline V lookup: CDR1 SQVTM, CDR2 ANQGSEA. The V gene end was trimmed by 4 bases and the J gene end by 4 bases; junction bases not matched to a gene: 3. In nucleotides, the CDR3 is TGCAGCGTTGCAGGGGGCGCAGGAAACACCATATATTTT. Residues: CSVAGGAGNTIYF.

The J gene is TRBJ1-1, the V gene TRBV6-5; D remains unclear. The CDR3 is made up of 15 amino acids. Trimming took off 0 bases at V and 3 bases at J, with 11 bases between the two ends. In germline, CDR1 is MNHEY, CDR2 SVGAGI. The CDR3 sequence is CASSYSMLEHTEAFF. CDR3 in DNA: TGTGCCAGCAGTTACTCGATGTTGGAGCACACTGAAGCTTTCTTT.

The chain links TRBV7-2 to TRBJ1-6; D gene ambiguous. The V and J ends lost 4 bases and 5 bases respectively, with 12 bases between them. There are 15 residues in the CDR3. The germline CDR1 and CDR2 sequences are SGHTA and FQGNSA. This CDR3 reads CASSSSDTDNSPLHF. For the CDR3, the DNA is TGTGCCAGCAGCTCCTCCGACACAGATAATTCACCCCTCCACTTT.

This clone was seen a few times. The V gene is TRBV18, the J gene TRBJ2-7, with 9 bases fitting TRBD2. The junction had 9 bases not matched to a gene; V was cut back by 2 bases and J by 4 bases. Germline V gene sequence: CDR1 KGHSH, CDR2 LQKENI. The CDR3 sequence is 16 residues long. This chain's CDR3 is CASSPVRIAGVYEQYF. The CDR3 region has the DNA TGTGCCAGCTCACCAGTGAGAATAGCGGGAGTGTACGAGCAGTACTTC. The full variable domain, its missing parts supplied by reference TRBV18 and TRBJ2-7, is NAGVMQNPRHLVRRRGQEARLRCSPMKGHSHVYWYRQLPEEGLKFMVYLQKENIIDESGMPKERFSAEFPKEGPSILRIQQVVRGDSAAYFCASSPVRIAGVYEQYFGPGTRLTVT.

The CDR3: CASSARDRTNSPLHF. CDR3 nucleotide sequence: TGTGCCAGCAGTGCACGGGACAGAACGAATTCACCCCTCCACTTT. The rearrangement links TRBV25-1 to TRBJ1-6, with 7 bases that match TRBD1. The CDR3 sequence is 15 residues long. V lost 4 bases, J lost 7 bases, and 7 bases stayed unmatched. Per germline, CDR1 MGHDK and CDR2 SYGVNS.

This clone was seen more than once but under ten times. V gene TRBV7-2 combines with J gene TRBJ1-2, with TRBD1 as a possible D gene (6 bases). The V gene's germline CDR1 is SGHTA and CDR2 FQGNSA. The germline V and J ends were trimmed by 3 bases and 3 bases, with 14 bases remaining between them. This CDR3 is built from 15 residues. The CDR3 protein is CASSLTAGQHYGYTF. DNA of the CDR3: TGTGCCAGCAGCTTGACCGCAGGACAGCACTATGGCTACACCTTC.

DNA of the CDR3: TGTGCCAGCAGCTTAAGCCGGGACAGTGAAAAACTGTTTTTT. Translating gives CASSLSRDSEKLFF. The chain combines TRBV7-2 with TRBJ1-4; 7 bases agree with TRBD1. Unmatched junction bases numbered 4, after V lost 2 bases and J lost 7 bases. The CDR3 length is 14 residues. The germline CDR1 and CDR2 sequences are SGHTA and FQGNSA. Full variable domain (rest looked up from reference TRBV7-2 and TRBJ1-4): GAGVSQSPSNKVTEKGKDVELRCDPISGHTALYWYRQSLGQGLEFLIYFQGNSAPDKSGLPSDRFSAERTGGSVSTLTIQRTQQEDSAVYLCASSLSRDSEKLFFGSGTQLSVL.

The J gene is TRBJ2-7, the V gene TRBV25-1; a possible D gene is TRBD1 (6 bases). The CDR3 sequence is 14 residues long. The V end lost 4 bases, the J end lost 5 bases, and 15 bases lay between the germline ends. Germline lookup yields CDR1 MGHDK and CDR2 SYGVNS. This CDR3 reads CASSVLTTGHEQYF. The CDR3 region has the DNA TGTGCCAGCAGTGTATTAACGACAGGCCACGAGCAGTACTTC.

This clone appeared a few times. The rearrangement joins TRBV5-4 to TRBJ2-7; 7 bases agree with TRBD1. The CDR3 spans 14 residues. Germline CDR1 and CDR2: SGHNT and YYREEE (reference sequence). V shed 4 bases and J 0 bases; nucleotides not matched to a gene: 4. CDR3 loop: CASSLGTASYEQYF. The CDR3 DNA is TGTGCCAGCAGCCTCGGGACAGCCTCCTACGAGCAGTACTTC.

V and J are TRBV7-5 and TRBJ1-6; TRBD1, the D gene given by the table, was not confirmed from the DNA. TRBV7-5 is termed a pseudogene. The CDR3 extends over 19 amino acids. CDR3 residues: CARSLGGRGAIPYNSPLHF. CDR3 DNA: TGTGCCAGAAGCTTAGGTGGCAGGGGAGCGATACCCTATAATTCACCCCTCCACTTT.

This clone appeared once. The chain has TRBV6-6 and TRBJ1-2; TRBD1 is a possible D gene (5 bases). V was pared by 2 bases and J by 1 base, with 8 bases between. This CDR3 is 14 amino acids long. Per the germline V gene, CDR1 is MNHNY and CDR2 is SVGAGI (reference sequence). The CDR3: CASSYQTVNYGYTF. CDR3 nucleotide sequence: TGTGCCAGCAGTTACCAGACAGTTAACTATGGCTACACCTTC.

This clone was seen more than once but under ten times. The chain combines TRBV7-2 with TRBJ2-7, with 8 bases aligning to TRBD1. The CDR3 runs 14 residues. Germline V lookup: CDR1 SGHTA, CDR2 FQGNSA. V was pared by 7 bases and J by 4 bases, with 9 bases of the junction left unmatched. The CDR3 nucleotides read TGTGCCAGCACCCGGGACAGGAGAGTTTACGAGCAGTACTTC. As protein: CASTRDRRVYEQYF.

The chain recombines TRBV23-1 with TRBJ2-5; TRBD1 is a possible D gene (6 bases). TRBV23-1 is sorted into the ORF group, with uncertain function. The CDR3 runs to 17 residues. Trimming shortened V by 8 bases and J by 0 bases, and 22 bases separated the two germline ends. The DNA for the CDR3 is TGCGCCAGCGGGCCGCGCCGTAGTGGGGGCGACCAAGAGACCCAGTACTTC. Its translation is CASGPRRSGGDQETQYF.

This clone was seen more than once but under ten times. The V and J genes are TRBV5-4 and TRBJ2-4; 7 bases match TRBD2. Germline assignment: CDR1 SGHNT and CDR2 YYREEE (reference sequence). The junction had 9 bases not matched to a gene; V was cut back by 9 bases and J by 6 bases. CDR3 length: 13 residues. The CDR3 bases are TGTGCCATAAGACCTAGCGGCGGAAACATTCAGTACTTC. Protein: CAIRPSGGNIQYF.

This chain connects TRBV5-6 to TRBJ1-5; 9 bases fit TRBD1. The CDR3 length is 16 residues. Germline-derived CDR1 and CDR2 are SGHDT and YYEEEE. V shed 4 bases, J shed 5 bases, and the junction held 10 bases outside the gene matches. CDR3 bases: TGTGCCAGCAGCGAACGGACAGGGGCAGCCCATCAGCCCCAGCATTTT. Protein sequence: CASSERTGAAHQPQHF.

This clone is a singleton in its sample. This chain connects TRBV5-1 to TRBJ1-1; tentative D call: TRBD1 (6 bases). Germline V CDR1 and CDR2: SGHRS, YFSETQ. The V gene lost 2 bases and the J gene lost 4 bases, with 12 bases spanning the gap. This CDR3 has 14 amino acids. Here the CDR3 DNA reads TGCGCCAGCAGCTTCCGGGACAAACCCACTGAAGCTTTCTTT. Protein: CASSFRDKPTEAFF. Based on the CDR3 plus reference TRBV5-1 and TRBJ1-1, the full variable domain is KAGVTQTPRYLIKTRGQQVTLSCSPISGHRSVSWYQQTPGQGLQFLFEYFSETQRNKGNFPGRFSGRQFSNSRSEMNVSTLELGDSALYLCASSFRDKPTEAFFGQGTRLTVV.

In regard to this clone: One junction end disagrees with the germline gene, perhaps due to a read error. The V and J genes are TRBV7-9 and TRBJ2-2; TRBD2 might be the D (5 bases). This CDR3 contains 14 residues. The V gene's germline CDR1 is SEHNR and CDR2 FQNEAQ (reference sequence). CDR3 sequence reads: CSSPGIKNTGELFF. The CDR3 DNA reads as TGTTCCAGCCCGGGGATAAAGAACACCGGGGAGCTGTTTTTT.

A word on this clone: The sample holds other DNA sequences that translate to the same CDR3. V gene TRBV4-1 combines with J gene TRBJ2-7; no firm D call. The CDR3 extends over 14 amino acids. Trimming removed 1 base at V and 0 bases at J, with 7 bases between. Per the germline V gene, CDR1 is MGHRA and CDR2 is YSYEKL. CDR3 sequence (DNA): TGCGCCAGCAGCCAAGGCCAGGTCTCCTACGAGCAGTACTTC. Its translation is CASSQGQVSYEQYF.